This record concerns one T cell receptor (beta chain) sequence. What it binds is not known. The data stem from a study of memory CD4+ T cells and cytomegalovirus serostatus. Turning to the study itself: This sample comes from healthy Belgian adults, about 10 CMV seropositive, 24 seronegative. Study-level points and caveats: Repertoires predicted CMV serostatus with median bootstrapped AUC of about 0.95.

The germline gives CDR1 KGHSH, CDR2 LQKENI. The V end was cut by 1 base, the J end by 4 bases, with 8 bases between. The CDR3 is made up of 14 amino acids. Source study methods: Out-of-frame sequences were removed, leaving some 2 million distinct TCRbeta sequences. Sequencing was performed with immunoSEQ multiplex PCR; in TCRdb, only in-frame clones are kept and a portion is missing. V and J calls and clone size are copied from that table; D and trimming were computed from the DNA. The table includes tens of thousands of clones, 76% detected once. Single viable CD3+CD4+CD8-CD45RO+ cells were sorted as the memory CD4+ T cells.

The specimen sequenced was memory CD4+ T cells from blood. The chain employs TRBV18 and TRBJ1-5; tentatively, D is TRBD1 (5 bases). The sequence was obtained from an adult in good health and CMV-seronegative. The DNA of the CDR3 is TGTGCCAGCTCACCACGGGGGGGAAATCAGCCCCAGCATTTT. Its protein product is CASSPRGGNQPQHF.